A selection of T cell receptor beta chains follows, all from one sample in a study of blood T cell repertoires in COVID-19. Generated by immunoSEQ multiplex PCR, the TCRdb table keeps only in-frame clones and is missing some. Among hundreds of thousands of clones listed, about 93% were seen once. The sequenced sample was peripheral blood. The receptors derive from a man aged 60 to 75 with COVID-19, enrolled during active disease. Both conserved end residues are part of each CDR3.

TRBJ1-3	TRBV5-1	CASSPTQGVYSGNTIYF
TRBJ2-5	TRBV2	CASRLGAETQYF
TRBJ1-1	TRBV18	CASSPPTALRDTEAFF
TRBJ1-2	TRBV6-5	CASSYDGRVNYGYTF
TRBJ1-1	TRBV12-3/TRBV12-4	CASSPLFSTEAFF
TRBJ2-1	TRBV7-6	CASSLLATSGDEQFF
TRBJ1-2	TRBV4-1	CASRTTVELLRGYTF
TRBJ2-7	TRBV12-5	CASGLPNYEQYF
TRBJ2-7	TRBV6-5	CASRFGLAGNYEQYF
TRBJ1-2	TRBV3-1/TRBV3-2	CASSRDRGNGYTF
TRBJ1-2	TRBV12-5	CASALGSTDIYGYTF
TRBJ2-7	TRBV19	CASSNPGAAIQYF
TRBJ1-5	TRBV24-1	CATNQQGNSNQPQHF
TRBJ2-5	TRBV5-1	CASSPRTGGGETQYF
TRBJ2-7	TRBV7-2	CASSPTRPYEQYF
TRBJ2-1	TRBV28	CASSLWSGPRGNEQFF
TRBJ1-1	TRBV19	CASSPEGRNTEAFF
TRBJ2-3	TRBV29-1	CSVEKGRSTDTQYF
TRBJ1-1	TRBV13	CASSPQYNTEAFF
TRBJ2-7	TRBV28	CASSFGLAAGGEQYF
TRBJ2-7	TRBV7-9	CASSLGAGGHF
TRBJ1-2	TRBV7-9	CASSLLNGGYTF
TRBJ1-2	TRBV27	CASRPPGTGFGYTF
TRBJ1-6	TRBV11-2	CASSSPRRNSPLHF
TRBJ2-1	TRBV7-2	CASSLVLAGGNEQFF